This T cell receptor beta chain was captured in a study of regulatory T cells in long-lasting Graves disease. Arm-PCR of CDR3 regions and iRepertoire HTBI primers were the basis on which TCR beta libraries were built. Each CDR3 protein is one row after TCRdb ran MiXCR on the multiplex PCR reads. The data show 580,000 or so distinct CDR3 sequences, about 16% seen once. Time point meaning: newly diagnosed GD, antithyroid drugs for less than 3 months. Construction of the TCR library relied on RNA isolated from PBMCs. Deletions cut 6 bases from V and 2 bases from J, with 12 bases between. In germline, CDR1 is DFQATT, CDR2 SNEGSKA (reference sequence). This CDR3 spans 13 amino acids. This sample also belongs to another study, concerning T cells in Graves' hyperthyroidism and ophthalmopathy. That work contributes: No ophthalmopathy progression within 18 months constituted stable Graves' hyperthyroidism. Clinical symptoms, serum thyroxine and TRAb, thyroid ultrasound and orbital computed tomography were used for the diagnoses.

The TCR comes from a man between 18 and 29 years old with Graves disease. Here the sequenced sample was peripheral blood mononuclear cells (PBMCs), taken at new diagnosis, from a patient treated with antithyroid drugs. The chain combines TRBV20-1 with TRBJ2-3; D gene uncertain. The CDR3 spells CSAHPPNTDTQYF. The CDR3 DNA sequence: TGCAGTGCCCACCCCCCTAACACAGATACGCAGTATTTT.